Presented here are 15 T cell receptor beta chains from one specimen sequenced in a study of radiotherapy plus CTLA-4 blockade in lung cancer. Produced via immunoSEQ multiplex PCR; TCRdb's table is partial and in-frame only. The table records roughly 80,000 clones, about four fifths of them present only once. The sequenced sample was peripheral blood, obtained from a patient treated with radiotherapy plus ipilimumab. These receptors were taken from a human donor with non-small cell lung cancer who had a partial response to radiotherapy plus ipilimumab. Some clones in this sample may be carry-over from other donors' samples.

CDR3 in DNA: TGTGCCAGCAGTTTAGGGACTAGCGGCTCCTACGAGCAGTACTTC. This encodes CASSLGTSGSYEQYF. The V and J genes are TRBV28 and TRBJ2-7; 11 positions agree with TRBD2. The junction had 0 bases not matched to a gene; V was cut back by 2 bases and J by 0 bases. CDR3 length: 15 amino acids. Looked up from germline, CDR1 is MDHEN and CDR2 is SYDVKM.

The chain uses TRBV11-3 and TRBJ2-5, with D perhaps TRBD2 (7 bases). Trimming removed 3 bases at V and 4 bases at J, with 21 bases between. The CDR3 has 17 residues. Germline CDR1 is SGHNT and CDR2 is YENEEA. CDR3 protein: CASSFKGPGRGRETQYF. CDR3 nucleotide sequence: TGTGCCAGCAGCTTCAAAGGTCCGGGGCGGGGGCGAGAGACCCAGTACTTC.

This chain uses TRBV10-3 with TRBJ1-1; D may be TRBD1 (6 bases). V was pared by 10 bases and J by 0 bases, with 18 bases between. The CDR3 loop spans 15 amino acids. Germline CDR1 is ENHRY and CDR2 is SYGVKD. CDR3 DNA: TGTGCCAGCAATCTAATAGGGGGAATGAACACTGAAGCTTTCTTT. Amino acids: CASNLIGGMNTEAFF.

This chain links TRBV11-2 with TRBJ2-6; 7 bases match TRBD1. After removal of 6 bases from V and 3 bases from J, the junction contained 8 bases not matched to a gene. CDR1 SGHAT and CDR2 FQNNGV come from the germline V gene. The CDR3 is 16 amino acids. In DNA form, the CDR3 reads TGTGCCAGCAGGCCAGAACAGGGGCTTGGGGCCAACGTCCTGACTTTC. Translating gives CASRPEQGLGANVLTF.

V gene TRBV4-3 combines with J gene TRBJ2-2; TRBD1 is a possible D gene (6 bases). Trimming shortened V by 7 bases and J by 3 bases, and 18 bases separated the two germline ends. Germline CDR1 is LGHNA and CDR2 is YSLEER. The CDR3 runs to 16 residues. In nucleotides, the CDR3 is TGCGCCAGCACCCCTACACGGAACAGGGACACCGGGGAGCTGTTTTTT. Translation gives CASTPTRNRDTGELFF.

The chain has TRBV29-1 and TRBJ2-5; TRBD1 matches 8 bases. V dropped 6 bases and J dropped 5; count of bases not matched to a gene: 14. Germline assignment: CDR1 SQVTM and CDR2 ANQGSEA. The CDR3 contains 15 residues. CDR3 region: CSVPSPGGRGETQYF. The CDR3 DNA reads TGCAGCGTCCCCTCTCCAGGGGGCCGGGGGGAGACCCAGTACTTC.

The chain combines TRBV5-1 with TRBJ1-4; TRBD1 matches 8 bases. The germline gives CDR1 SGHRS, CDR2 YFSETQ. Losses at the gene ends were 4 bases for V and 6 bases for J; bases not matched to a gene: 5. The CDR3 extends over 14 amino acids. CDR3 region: CASSTGTGHEKLFF. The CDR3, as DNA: TGCGCCAGCAGCACCGGGACAGGTCATGAAAAACTGTTTTTT. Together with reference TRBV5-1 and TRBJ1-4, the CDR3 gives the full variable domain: KAGVTQTPRYLIKTRGQQVTLSCSPISGHRSVSWYQQTPGQGLQFLFEYFSETQRNKGNFPGRFSGRQFSNSRSEMNVSTLELGDSALYLCASSTGTGHEKLFFGSGTQLSVL.

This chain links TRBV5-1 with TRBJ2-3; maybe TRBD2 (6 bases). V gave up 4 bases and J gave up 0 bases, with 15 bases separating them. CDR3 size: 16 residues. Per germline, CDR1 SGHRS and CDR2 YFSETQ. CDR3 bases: TGCGCCAGCAGCCGGGATGGGACTGCGAGCACAGATACGCAGTATTTT. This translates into CASSRDGTASTDTQYF.

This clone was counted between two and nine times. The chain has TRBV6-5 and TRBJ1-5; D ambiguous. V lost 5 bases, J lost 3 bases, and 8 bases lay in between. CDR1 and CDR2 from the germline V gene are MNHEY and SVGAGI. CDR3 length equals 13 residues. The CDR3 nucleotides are TGTGCCAGCAGTGCGAGAGACAATCAGCCCCAGCATTTT. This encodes CASSARDNQPQHF.

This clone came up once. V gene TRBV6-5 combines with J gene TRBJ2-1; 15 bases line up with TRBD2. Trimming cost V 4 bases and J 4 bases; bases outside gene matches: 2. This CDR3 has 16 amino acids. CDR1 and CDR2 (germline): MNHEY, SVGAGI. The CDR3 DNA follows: TGTGCCAGCAGTTCGGGGACTAGCGGGAGGTACAATGAGCAGTTCTTC. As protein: CASSSGTSGRYNEQFF.

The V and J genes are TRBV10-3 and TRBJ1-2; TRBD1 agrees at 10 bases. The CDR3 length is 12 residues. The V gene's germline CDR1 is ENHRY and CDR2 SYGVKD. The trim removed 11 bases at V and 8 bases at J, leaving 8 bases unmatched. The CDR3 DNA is TGTGCCGCCACCGGGACAGGGGTCGGCTACACCTTC. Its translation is CAATGTGVGYTF.

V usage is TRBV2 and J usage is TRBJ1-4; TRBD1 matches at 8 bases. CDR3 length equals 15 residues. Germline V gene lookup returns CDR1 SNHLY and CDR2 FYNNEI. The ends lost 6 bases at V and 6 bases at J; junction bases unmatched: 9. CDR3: CASRLPGGRDEKLFF. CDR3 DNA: TGTGCCAGCAGGTTACCAGGGGGCCGGGATGAAAAACTGTTTTTT.

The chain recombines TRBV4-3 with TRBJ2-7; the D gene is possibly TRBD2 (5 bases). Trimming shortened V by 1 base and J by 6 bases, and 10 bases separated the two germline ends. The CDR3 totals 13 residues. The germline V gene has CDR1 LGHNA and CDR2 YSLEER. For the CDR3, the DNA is TGCGCCAGCAGCCAAGGGGAGCCTTGCGAGCAGTACTTC. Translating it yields CASSQGEPCEQYF.

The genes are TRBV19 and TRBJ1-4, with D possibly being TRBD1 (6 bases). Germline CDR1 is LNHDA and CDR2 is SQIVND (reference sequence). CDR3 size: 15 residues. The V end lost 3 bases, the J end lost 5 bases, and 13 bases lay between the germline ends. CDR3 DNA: TGTGCCAGTAGTATGGGGGGGCGAAGAAATGAAAAACTGTTTTTT. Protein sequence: CASSMGGRRNEKLFF.

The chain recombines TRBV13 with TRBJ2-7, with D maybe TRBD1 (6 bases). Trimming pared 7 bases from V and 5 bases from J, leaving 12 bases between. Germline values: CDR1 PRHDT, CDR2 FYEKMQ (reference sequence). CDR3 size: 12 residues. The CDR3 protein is CASKSGGNEQYF. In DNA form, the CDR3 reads TGTGCCAGCAAATCTGGGGGCAACGAGCAGTACTTC.